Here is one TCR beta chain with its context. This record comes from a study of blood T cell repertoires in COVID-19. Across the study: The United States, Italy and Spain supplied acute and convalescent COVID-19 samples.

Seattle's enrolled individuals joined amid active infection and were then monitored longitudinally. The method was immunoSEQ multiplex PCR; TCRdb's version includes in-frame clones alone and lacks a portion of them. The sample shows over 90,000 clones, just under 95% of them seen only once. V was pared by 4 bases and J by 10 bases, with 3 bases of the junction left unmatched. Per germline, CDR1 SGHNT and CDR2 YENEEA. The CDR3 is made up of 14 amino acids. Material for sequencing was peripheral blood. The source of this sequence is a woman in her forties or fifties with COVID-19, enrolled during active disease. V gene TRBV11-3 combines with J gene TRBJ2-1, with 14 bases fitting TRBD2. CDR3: CASSSGLAGVEQFF. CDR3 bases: TGTGCCAGCAGCTCGGGACTAGCGGGGGTCGAGCAGTTCTTC.